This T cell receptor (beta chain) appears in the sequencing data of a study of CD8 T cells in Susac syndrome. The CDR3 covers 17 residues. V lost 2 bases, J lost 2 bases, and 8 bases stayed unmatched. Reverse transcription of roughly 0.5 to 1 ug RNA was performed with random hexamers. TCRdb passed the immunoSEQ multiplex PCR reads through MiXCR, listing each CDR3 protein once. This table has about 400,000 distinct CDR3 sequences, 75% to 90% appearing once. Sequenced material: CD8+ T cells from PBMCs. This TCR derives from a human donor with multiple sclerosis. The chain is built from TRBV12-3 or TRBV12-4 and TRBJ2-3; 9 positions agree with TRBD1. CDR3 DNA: TGTGCCAGCAGTTTACCCCGGACAGGGGCCCCCACAGATACGCAGTATTTT. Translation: CASSLPRTGAPTDTQYF.